Listed below are T cell receptor beta chains from one sample, sequenced in a study of Graves' ophthalmopathy and Graves' hyperthyroidism. TCRdb re-derived calls from the multiplex PCR reads in MiXCR, one entry per CDR3 protein. This repertoire shows about 550,000 distinct CDR3 sequences, 35% to 45% found once; its top ten account for 3.5% to 5%. Sequenced input: peripheral blood or thyroid tissue (not recorded which). These receptors were collected from an adult man with Graves' hyperthyroidism. Each CDR3 is given without its conserved first and last residue.

TRBV20-1	SASQELTDTQY
TRBV7-9	ASSLGGTS
TRBV19	ASRAQGLNVLGANVLT
TRBV12-3/TRBV12-4	ASSLAGVSDEQY
TRBV10-3	AISKGRTANTEAF
TRBV25-1	ASSESGNAYGYT
TRBV6-5	ASSPVGSTNEKLF
TRBV6-6	ASAGVTGAREQY
TRBV20-1	SATVGTIQETQY
TRBV12-3/TRBV12-4	ASSSQGWDSPLH
TRBV2	ASGVGQGGVEAF
TRBV13	ASSSGPKGTQY
TRBV6-5	ASSYQAEDGYT
TRBV29-1	SVSPLDEQY
TRBV19	ASSIDLGLPYGYT
TRBV7-8	ASSLRLAGDEQY
TRBV6-1	ASSHFFTDTEAF
TRBV7-4	ASSFEGGSDEQY
TRBV29-1	SSAPWVGTDTQY
TRBV10-2	ASSYAGGSGELF
TRBV27	ASSLRGVRTEAF
TRBV10-2	ASSVGGGDSPLH
TRBV24-1	ATRKAGGTGNTIY
TRBV5-1	ASSLEGGREETQY
TRBV7-9	ASSQETGANSPLH
TRBV9	ASSLGGVVSGYT
TRBV25-1	ASSARALGGKTYEQY
TRBV6-1	ASSDLAGGQETQY
TRBV20-1	SARDRDSNYGYT
TRBV9	ASSEDPGSGANVLT
TRBV4-1	ASSPLWTDIEAF
TRBV5-8	ASSLQSEQTQY
TRBV24-1	ATSDVQGGRTGELF
TRBV7-9	ASSVRWEGAF
TRBV7-9	AWSDRTGISYEQY
TRBV11-2	ASSLVYGYT
TRBV20-1	SARDPGARAF
TRBV28	ASSLKGGAQPQH
TRBV12-3/TRBV12-4	ASHPGANVLT
TRBV20-1	SARGTGGGLNNQPQH
TRBV24-1	ATSDTGDTQY
TRBV7-8	ASSLVRGSTDTQY